The entry below gives a single T cell receptor beta chain sequence along with its context. These data originate in a study of CD8 T cells in Susac syndrome. The multiple sclerosis controls were treatment-naive patients with relapsing-remitting disease that was stable or active. Reverse transcription of roughly 0.45 to 1 ug RNA was performed with random hexamers. The method of amplification for TCR beta CDR3 was immunoSEQ multiplex PCR, covering 54 Vbeta and 13 Jbeta. TCRdb independently ran MiXCR on the immunoSEQ multiplex PCR reads; one entry per CDR3 protein. The data hold 200,000 or so distinct CDR3 sequences, with approximately 95% observed a single time. Input material: CD4+ T cells from PBMCs. The receptor comes from a human donor with multiple sclerosis.

CDR3 in amino acids: CSARRQGASGYTF. The CDR3 nucleotides are TGCAGTGCCCGCCGACAGGGGGCTAGTGGCTACACCTTC. The V gene is TRBV20-1, the J gene TRBJ1-2; 10 nucleotides match TRBD1. The CDR3 runs 13 residues. The V segment lost 6 bases and the J segment 7 bases; nucleotides outside the gene matches: 8. Germline V gene lookup returns CDR1 DFQATT and CDR2 SNEGSKA (reference sequence).